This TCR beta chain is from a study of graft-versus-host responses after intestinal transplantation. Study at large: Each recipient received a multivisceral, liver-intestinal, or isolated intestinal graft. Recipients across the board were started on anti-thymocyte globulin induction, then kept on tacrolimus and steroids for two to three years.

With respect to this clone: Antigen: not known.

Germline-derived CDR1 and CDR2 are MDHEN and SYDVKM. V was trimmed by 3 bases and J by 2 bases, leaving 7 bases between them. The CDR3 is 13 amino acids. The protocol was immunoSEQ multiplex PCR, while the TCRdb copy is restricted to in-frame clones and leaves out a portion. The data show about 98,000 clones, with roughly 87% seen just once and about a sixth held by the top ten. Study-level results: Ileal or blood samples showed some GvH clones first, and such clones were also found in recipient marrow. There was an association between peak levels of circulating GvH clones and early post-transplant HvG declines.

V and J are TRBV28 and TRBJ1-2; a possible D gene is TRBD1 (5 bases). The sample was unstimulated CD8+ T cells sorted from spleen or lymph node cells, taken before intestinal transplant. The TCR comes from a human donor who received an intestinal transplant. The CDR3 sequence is CASSLDKNYGYTF. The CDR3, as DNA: TGTGCCAGCAGTTTGGACAAAAACTATGGCTACACCTTC.